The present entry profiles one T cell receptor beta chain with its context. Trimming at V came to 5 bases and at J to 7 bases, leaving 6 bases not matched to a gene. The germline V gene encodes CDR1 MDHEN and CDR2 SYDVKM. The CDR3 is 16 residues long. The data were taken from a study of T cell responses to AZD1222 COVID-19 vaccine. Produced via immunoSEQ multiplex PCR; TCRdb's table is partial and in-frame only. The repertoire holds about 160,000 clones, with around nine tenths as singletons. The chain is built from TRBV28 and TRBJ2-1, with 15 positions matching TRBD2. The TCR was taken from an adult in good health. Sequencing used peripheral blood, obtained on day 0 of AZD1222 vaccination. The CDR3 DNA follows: TGTGCCAGCAGTCCTTGGACTAGCGGGGGGGCGAATGAGCAGTTCTTC. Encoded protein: CASSPWTSGGANEQFF. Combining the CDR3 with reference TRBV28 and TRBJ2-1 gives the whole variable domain DVKVTQSSRYLVKRTGEKVFLECVQDMDHENMFWYRQDPGLGLRLIYFSYDVKMKEKGDIPEGYSVSREKKERFSLILESASTNQTSMYLCASSPWTSGGANEQFFGPGTRLTVL.